The subject of this entry is one T cell receptor (beta chain). The record originates from a study of shared clonotypes between healthy human individuals. As defined, naive CD8 cells were CD45RO-negative and positively selected for CCR7, with terminally differentiated effector memory CD45RA+ cells excluded. The CDR3 runs 12 residues. From germline, CDR1 is SEHNR and CDR2 FQNEAQ (reference sequence). With 5 bases clipped from V and 6 bases from J, the junction kept 3 bases outside the gene matches. Several immunoSEQ 96-well plates shared each subset's DNA, each plate a replicate. Only in-frame clones appear in the TCRdb table, and some are missing; sequencing was by immunoSEQ multiplex PCR. The sample lists hundreds of thousands of clones; about 96% were seen once.

The sample comprised naive CD8+ T cells sorted from blood. This TCR came from a woman in her twenties or thirties in good health. The V and J genes are TRBV7-9 and TRBJ2-7, with TRBD1 identical over 8 bases. As DNA, the CDR3 is TGTGCCAGCAGCGGACAGGGTGCCGAGCAGTACTTC. Translation: CASSGQGAEQYF.